A selection of T cell receptor beta chains follows, all from one sample in a study of control samples from healthy donors and cancer patients. The data were produced by immunoSEQ multiplex PCR, yet TCRdb's version contains in-frame clones alone and is incomplete. The profile shows around 100,000 clones, around 90% of them singletons. What was sequenced was blood. These receptors originate from a man aged 30 to 39 in good health. The CDR3 runs from the conserved cysteine through the conserved F or W. D genes are given only for firm matches. Not all rows give a size; the values are once, few, many and, for expanded clones, a class.

j_call: TRBJ2-3; v_call: TRBV4-1; clone_size: .; d_call: .; cdr3_nt: TGCGCCAGCAGCCAAGATCTGGGAGTTGATACGCAGTATTTT; cdr3_aa: CASSQDLGVDTQYF
j_call: TRBJ2-1; v_call: TRBV11-3; clone_size: once; d_call: .; cdr3_nt: TGTGCCAGCAGCCCCCCAGTGGGGAATGAGCAGTTCTTC; cdr3_aa: CASSPPVGNEQFF
j_call: TRBJ2-5; v_call: TRBV7-3; clone_size: once; d_call: .; cdr3_nt: TGTGCCAGCAGCTCGACCCACGCCCAGTACTTC; cdr3_aa: CASSSTHAQYF
j_call: TRBJ2-7; v_call: TRBV5-6; clone_size: .; d_call: .; cdr3_nt: TGTGCCAGCAGCTTCCGTAGGACGGGGTCCTACGAGCAGTACTTC; cdr3_aa: CASSFRRTGSYEQYF
j_call: TRBJ2-3; v_call: TRBV7-2; clone_size: .; d_call: TRBD2; cdr3_nt: TGTGCCAGCAGCTTGACTAGCGGGCCAGATACGCAGTATTTT; cdr3_aa: CASSLTSGPDTQYF
j_call: TRBJ1-4; v_call: TRBV15; clone_size: .; d_call: .; cdr3_nt: TGTGCCACCAGCAGAGCCGGGGGAGGGGTTGAAAAACTGTTTTTT; cdr3_aa: CATSRAGGGVEKLFF
j_call: TRBJ2-7; v_call: TRBV7-2; clone_size: .; d_call: TRBD2; cdr3_nt: TGTGCCAGCAGCCCACCGGGACTAGCGAGCTCCTACGAGCAGTACTTC; cdr3_aa: CASSPPGLASSYEQYF
j_call: TRBJ1-1; v_call: TRBV9; clone_size: .; d_call: TRBD1; cdr3_nt: TGTGCCAGCAGCGCGACAGGGAGGACTGAAGCTTTCTTT; cdr3_aa: CASSATGRTEAFF
j_call: TRBJ1-4; v_call: TRBV29-1; clone_size: .; d_call: .; cdr3_nt: TGCAGCGTTGAAGTAGAGGCTAATGAAAAACTGTTTTTT; cdr3_aa: CSVEVEANEKLFF
j_call: TRBJ2-5; v_call: TRBV5-6; clone_size: .; d_call: .; cdr3_nt: TGTGCCAGCAGCTCCGCCCGGATGCGAGAGACCCAGTACTTC; cdr3_aa: CASSSARMRETQYF
j_call: TRBJ2-7; v_call: TRBV30; clone_size: .; d_call: TRBD1; cdr3_nt: TGTGCTTCGCCCGGGACAGGAGGTCTCGAGCAGTACTTC; cdr3_aa: CASPGTGGLEQYF
j_call: TRBJ1-6; v_call: TRBV12-3/TRBV12-4; clone_size: few; d_call: TRBD1; cdr3_nt: TGTGCCAGCATCCAGGGGGCGGGTTCACCCCTCCACTTT; cdr3_aa: CASIQGAGSPLHF
j_call: TRBJ2-7; v_call: TRBV30; clone_size: once; d_call: .; cdr3_nt: TGTGCCTGGAAGAGAGCGGGCGCTTATAACGAGCAGTACTTC; cdr3_aa: CAWKRAGAYNEQYF
j_call: TRBJ1-2; v_call: TRBV12-3/TRBV12-4; clone_size: .; d_call: .; cdr3_nt: TGTGCCAGCAGTTTTCTGGGGTCTGGCTACACCTTC; cdr3_aa: CASSFLGSGYTF
j_call: TRBJ2-7; v_call: TRBV7-9; clone_size: .; d_call: .; cdr3_nt: TGTGCCAGCAGCTTATTTCGTACAGGGAACCCCACCTACGAGCAGTACTTC; cdr3_aa: CASSLFRTGNPTYEQYF
j_call: TRBJ2-5; v_call: TRBV3-1/TRBV3-2; clone_size: .; d_call: .; cdr3_nt: TGTGCCAGCAGCCTAAGGGCTTGGGAGACCCAGTACTTC; cdr3_aa: CASSLRAWETQYF
j_call: TRBJ1-1; v_call: TRBV6-5; clone_size: .; d_call: .; cdr3_nt: TGTGCCAGCAAGAGGCAAACTGAAGCTTTCTTT; cdr3_aa: CASKRQTEAFF
j_call: TRBJ1-2; v_call: TRBV28; clone_size: .; d_call: .; cdr3_nt: TGTGCCAGCAGTCACCCCAATTATGGCTACACCTTC; cdr3_aa: CASSHPNYGYTF
j_call: TRBJ1-5; v_call: TRBV27; clone_size: once; d_call: .; cdr3_nt: TGTGCCAGCAGTGCGACCGGAAATCAGCCCCAGCATTTT; cdr3_aa: CASSATGNQPQHF
j_call: TRBJ2-5; v_call: TRBV3-1/TRBV3-2; clone_size: .; d_call: TRBD1; cdr3_nt: TGTGCCAGCAGCCAGGGGGGACAGGGTTGGGAGACCCAGTACTTC; cdr3_aa: CASSQGGQGWETQYF
j_call: TRBJ1-6; v_call: TRBV15; clone_size: .; d_call: .; cdr3_nt: TGTGCCACCAGCAGAGATCAGACAGGCGGGTCACCCCTCCACTTT; cdr3_aa: CATSRDQTGGSPLHF
j_call: TRBJ2-6; v_call: TRBV30; clone_size: .; d_call: .; cdr3_nt: TGTGCCTGGAGTCAAACTGGGGCCAACGTCCTGACTTTC; cdr3_aa: CAWSQTGANVLTF
j_call: TRBJ2-1; v_call: TRBV9; clone_size: .; d_call: .; cdr3_nt: TGTGCCAGCAGCCCCCGGTCGTCGATTCGAATACCCCACAATGAGCAGTTCTTC; cdr3_aa: CASSPRSSIRIPHNEQFF
j_call: TRBJ1-5; v_call: TRBV6-1; clone_size: .; d_call: .; cdr3_nt: TGTGCCAGCAGTGAGGGGGGGAGGGCCCGTCAGCCCCAGCATTTT; cdr3_aa: CASSEGGRARQPQHF
j_call: TRBJ1-2; v_call: TRBV5-4; clone_size: .; d_call: .; cdr3_nt: TGTGCCAGCAGCTTGGCCCCCTCGGGTGGCTACACCTTC; cdr3_aa: CASSLAPSGGYTF
j_call: TRBJ2-1; v_call: TRBV7-9; clone_size: .; d_call: TRBD2; cdr3_nt: TGTGCCAGCAGCCCCCGGGGAGGGAGTTCCAATGAGCAGTTCTTC; cdr3_aa: CASSPRGGSSNEQFF
j_call: TRBJ2-1; v_call: TRBV7-3; clone_size: .; d_call: TRBD2; cdr3_nt: TGTGCCAGCAGCTTGCTGGCGGGAGGAGATGATGAGCAGTTCTTC; cdr3_aa: CASSLLAGGDDEQFF
j_call: TRBJ1-2; v_call: TRBV5-1; clone_size: .; d_call: .; cdr3_nt: TGCGCCAGCCGGGACTCCTATGGCTACACCTTC; cdr3_aa: CASRDSYGYTF
j_call: TRBJ2-7; v_call: TRBV30; clone_size: .; d_call: .; cdr3_nt: TGTGCCTGGAGTGCTATTATCGGCAACTACGAGCAGTACTTC; cdr3_aa: CAWSAIIGNYEQYF
j_call: TRBJ2-3; v_call: TRBV7-6; clone_size: .; d_call: .; cdr3_nt: TGTGCCAGCAGCCAAGGACCCGGACATAGCACAGATACGCAGTATTTT; cdr3_aa: CASSQGPGHSTDTQYF
j_call: TRBJ2-1; v_call: TRBV5-4; clone_size: .; d_call: TRBD2; cdr3_nt: TGTGCCAGCAGCTTTCAATTAGCGGGAGTCGATGAGCAGTTCTTC; cdr3_aa: CASSFQLAGVDEQFF
j_call: TRBJ2-7; v_call: TRBV4-2; clone_size: large; d_call: TRBD1; cdr3_nt: TGTGCCAGCAGCCAAGACAGGGGGTTCTACGAGCAGTACTTC; cdr3_aa: CASSQDRGFYEQYF
j_call: TRBJ2-7; v_call: TRBV19; clone_size: .; d_call: TRBD1; cdr3_nt: TGTGCCAGTAGCGGACAGGCCCTCTCCTACGAGCAGTACTTC; cdr3_aa: CASSGQALSYEQYF
j_call: TRBJ2-1; v_call: TRBV11-2; clone_size: .; d_call: .; cdr3_nt: TGTGCCAGCAGCTTAGTGAGGCGGTACTCCTACAATGAGCAGTTCTTC; cdr3_aa: CASSLVRRYSYNEQFF
j_call: TRBJ2-1; v_call: TRBV6-4; clone_size: .; d_call: TRBD1; cdr3_nt: TGTGCCAGCAGTCAGGAACAGGGGAGCGGAGAGCAGTTCTTC; cdr3_aa: CASSQEQGSGEQFF
j_call: TRBJ2-7; v_call: TRBV24-1; clone_size: .; d_call: .; cdr3_nt: TGTGCCACCAGTGATTCGGTCAGGGAGGACGAGCAGTACTTC; cdr3_aa: CATSDSVREDEQYF
j_call: TRBJ1-5; v_call: TRBV18; clone_size: .; d_call: .; cdr3_nt: TGTGCCAGCTCACCAAACTCCGGACGAGGGCCCCAGCATTTT; cdr3_aa: CASSPNSGRGPQHF
j_call: TRBJ1-5; v_call: TRBV27; clone_size: .; d_call: .; cdr3_nt: TGTGCCAGCAGTTTGATGTTGAATCAGCCCCAGCATTTT; cdr3_aa: CASSLMLNQPQHF
j_call: TRBJ2-1; v_call: TRBV27; clone_size: .; d_call: TRBD1; cdr3_nt: TGTGCCAGCAGTGAGACCGGACAGGCTCTCCCCTACAATGAGCAGTTCTTC; cdr3_aa: CASSETGQALPYNEQFF
j_call: TRBJ2-7; v_call: TRBV24-1; clone_size: few; d_call: TRBD1; cdr3_nt: TGTGCCACCAGTGACCGGGGACAGGGCGGATACGAGCAGTACTTC; cdr3_aa: CATSDRGQGGYEQYF
j_call: TRBJ2-7; v_call: TRBV7-9; clone_size: .; d_call: TRBD1; cdr3_nt: TGTGCCAGCAGCTGGGACAGGGGTTACGAGCAGTACTTC; cdr3_aa: CASSWDRGYEQYF
j_call: TRBJ2-1; v_call: TRBV27; clone_size: .; d_call: TRBD1; cdr3_nt: TGTGCCAGCAGTCCCACCGGGACAGGAGGCTACAATGAGCAGTTCTTC; cdr3_aa: CASSPTGTGGYNEQFF
j_call: TRBJ2-1; v_call: TRBV12-2; clone_size: .; d_call: .; cdr3_nt: TGTGCAAGTCGCTTAGTTCGGTCGGGCGACAATGAGCAGTTCTTC; cdr3_aa: CASRLVRSGDNEQFF
j_call: TRBJ2-2; v_call: TRBV9; clone_size: .; d_call: .; cdr3_nt: TGTGCCAGCAGCGTAGGCACCGGGGAGCTGTTTTTT; cdr3_aa: CASSVGTGELFF
j_call: TRBJ2-7; v_call: TRBV5-6; clone_size: .; d_call: .; cdr3_nt: TGTGCCAGCAGCTCCGGCTGGGGTTTGGAGGAGCAGTACTTC; cdr3_aa: CASSSGWGLEEQYF
j_call: TRBJ2-7; v_call: TRBV20-1; clone_size: .; d_call: .; cdr3_nt: TGCAGTGCTCAGAGCTCCTACGAGCAGTACTTC; cdr3_aa: CSAQSSYEQYF